The clone carrying this TCR beta chain was picked up one time. Its specificity is not known. The entry originates in a study of T cell responses to AZD1222 COVID-19 vaccine. General study results and limits: Close to half of all spike-specific TCRs reportedly target regions of the variants that are unmutated. CD4 TCRs linked to vaccination spanned spike, dominating at 160-218 and 743-854. Two AZD1222 administrations were followed by greater Spike-specific TCR breadth and depth.

Data came from immunoSEQ multiplex PCR; TCRdb stores just in-frame clones and leaves some out. The sample includes 120,000 to 150,000 clones, roughly four fifths of them seen just once. The TCR was taken from an adult in good health. The sequencing here drew on peripheral blood, taken on day 0 of MenACWY control vaccination.

CDR3: CASRLQGSGELFF. DNA of the CDR3: TGTGCCAGCAGGCTACAGGGTTCCGGGGAGCTGTTTTTT. The chain couples TRBV6-5 to TRBJ2-2, with D perhaps TRBD1 (6 bases). From germline, CDR1 is MNHEY and CDR2 SVGAGI. The CDR3 is made up of 13 amino acids. Trimming removed 6 bases at V and 6 bases at J, with 11 bases between.